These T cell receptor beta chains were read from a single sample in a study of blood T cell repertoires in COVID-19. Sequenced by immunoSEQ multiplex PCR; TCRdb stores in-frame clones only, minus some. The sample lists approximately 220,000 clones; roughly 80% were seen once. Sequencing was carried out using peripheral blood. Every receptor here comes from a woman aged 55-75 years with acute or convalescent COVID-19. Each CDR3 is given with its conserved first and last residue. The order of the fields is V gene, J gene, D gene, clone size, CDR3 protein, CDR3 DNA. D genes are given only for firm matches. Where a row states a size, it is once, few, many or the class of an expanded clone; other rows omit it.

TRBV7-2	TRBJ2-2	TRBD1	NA	CASSFDRVTGELFF	TGTGCCAGCAGCTTTGACAGGGTAACCGGGGAGCTGTTTTTT
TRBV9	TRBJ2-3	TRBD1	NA	CASSGKARDSPRDTQYF	TGTGCCAGCAGCGGAAAGGCCAGGGACAGTCCTAGGGATACGCAGTATTTT
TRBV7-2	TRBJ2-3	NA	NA	CASATVRGADTQYF	TGTGCCAGTGCTACGGTTAGGGGCGCAGATACGCAGTATTTT
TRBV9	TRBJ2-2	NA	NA	CASSVDGDTGELFF	TGTGCCAGCAGCGTAGACGGGGACACCGGGGAGCTGTTTTTT
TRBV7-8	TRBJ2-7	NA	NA	CASSNSGYEQYF	TGTGCCAGCAGCAACAGTGGGTACGAGCAGTACTTC
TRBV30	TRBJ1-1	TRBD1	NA	CAWSGRTGWTEAFF	TGTGCCTGGAGTGGACGGACAGGGTGGACTGAAGCTTTCTTT
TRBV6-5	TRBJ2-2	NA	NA	CASGRGTGELFF	TGTGCCAGCGGACGGGGGACCGGGGAGCTGTTTTTT
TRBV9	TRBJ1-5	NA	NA	CASSAEWNQPQHF	TGTGCCAGCAGCGCAGAATGGAATCAGCCCCAGCATTTT
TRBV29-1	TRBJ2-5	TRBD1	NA	CSSAWDGTVQYF	TGCAGCTCTGCATGGGACGGGACAGTCCAGTACTTC
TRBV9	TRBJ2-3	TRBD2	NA	CASAGLAHSTDTQYF	TGTGCCAGCGCTGGACTAGCGCATAGCACAGATACGCAGTATTTT
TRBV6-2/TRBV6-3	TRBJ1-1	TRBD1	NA	CASSRGTVEAFF	TGTGCCAGCAGCAGGGGGACAGTTGAAGCTTTCTTT
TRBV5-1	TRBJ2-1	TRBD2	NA	CASSPGGLAGDNEQFF	TGCGCCAGCAGCCCGGGGGGACTAGCGGGGGACAATGAGCAGTTCTTC
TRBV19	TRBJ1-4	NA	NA	CASNLGPGEKLFF	TGTGCCAGTAACCTTGGACCGGGGGAAAAACTGTTTTTT
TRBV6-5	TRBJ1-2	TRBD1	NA	CASSFRTGELGYTF	TGTGCCAGCAGTTTTCGGACAGGGGAACTTGGCTACACCTTC
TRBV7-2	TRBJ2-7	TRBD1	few	CASSLGTAGYEQYF	TGTGCCAGCAGCTTGGGGACAGCAGGATACGAGCAGTACTTC
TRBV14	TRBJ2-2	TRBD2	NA	CASSRERGAREGTGELFF	TGTGCCAGCAGTCGCGAGCGGGGGGCTAGGGAAGGCACCGGGGAGCTGTTTTTT
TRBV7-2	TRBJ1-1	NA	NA	CASSLEQSSIEAFF	TGTGCCAGCAGCTTGGAACAGTCAAGTATAGAAGCTTTCTTT
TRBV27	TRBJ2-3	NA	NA	CASSNWGRTSTDTQYF	TGTGCCAGCAGTAATTGGGGCCGAACTAGCACAGATACGCAGTATTTT
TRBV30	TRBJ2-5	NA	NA	CAWSVEETQYF	TGTGCCTGGAGTGTGGAGGAGACCCAGTACTTC
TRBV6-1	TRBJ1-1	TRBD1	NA	CASSDAWTGRAFF	TGTGCCAGCAGTGACGCCTGGACAGGGAGGGCTTTCTTT
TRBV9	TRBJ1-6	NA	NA	CASSVFDRSNSPLHF	TGTGCCAGCAGCGTGTTCGACAGGTCCAATTCACCCCTCCACTTT
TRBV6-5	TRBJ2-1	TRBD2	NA	CASSPGTSGLQFF	TGTGCCAGCAGTCCCGGGACTAGCGGACTACAGTTCTTC